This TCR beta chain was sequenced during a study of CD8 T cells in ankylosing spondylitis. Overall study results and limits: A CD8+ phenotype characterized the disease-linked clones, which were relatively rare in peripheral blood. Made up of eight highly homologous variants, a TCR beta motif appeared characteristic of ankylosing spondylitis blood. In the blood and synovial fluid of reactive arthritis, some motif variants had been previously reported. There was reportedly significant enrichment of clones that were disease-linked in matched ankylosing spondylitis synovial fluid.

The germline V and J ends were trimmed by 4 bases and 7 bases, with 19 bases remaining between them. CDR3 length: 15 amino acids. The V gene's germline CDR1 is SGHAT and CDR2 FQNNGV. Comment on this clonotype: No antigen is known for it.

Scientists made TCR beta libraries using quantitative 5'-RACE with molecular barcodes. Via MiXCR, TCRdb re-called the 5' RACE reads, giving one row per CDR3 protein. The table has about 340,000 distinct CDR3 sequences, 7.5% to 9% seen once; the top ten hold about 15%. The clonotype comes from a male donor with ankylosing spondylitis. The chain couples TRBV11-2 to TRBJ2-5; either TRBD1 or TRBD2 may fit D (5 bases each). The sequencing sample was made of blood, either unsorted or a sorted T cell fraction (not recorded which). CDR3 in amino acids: CASSYSGTTFGTQYF. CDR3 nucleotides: TGTGCCAGCAGCTACTCCGGGACGACTTTCGGGACCCAGTACTTC.